Shown below are 7 T cell receptor beta chains from a single sample sequenced in a study of T-cell reconstitution after alpha-beta-depleted transplantation in children. Preparing the TCRbeta library involved the use of unique molecular identifiers. A single record per CDR3 protein comes from TCRdb applying MiXCR to the PCR reads. Here the sample spans 500,000 to 650,000 distinct CDR3 sequences, 13% being singletons. This sample comprised PBMCs, mostly from graft donor cells, obtained 360 days after TCRalphabeta/CD19-depleted stem cell transplant. The receptor set was obtained from a male patient between 5 and 17 years old who had a stem cell transplant for acute myeloid leukemia, so the T cells may come from the graft donor.

This rearrangement joins TRBV12-3 or TRBV12-4 to TRBJ2-1; tentative D call: TRBD2 (5 bases). V lost 6 bases, J lost 9 bases, and 30 bases lay in between. The CDR3 loop spans 18 amino acids. CDR3 sequence: CASSLAGLATGISSEQFF. The CDR3, as DNA: TGTGCCAGCAGCCTTGCGGGCCTTGCGACTGGGATTTCGAGTGAGCAGTTCTTC.

This clonotype has a single count. The genes are TRBV6-4 and TRBJ2-3; TRBD2 agrees at 12 bases. The CDR3 is 16 amino acids. Germline trimming cut 4 bases from V and 5 bases from J; bases unmatched to any gene: 7. From germline, CDR1 is MRHNA and CDR2 SNTAGT. CDR3 coding DNA: TGTGCCAGCAGTGTTCTAGCGGGAGGGCCCAAAGATACGCAGTATTTT. This sequence encodes CASSVLAGGPKDTQYF.

This clonotype was seen a handful of times. The chain uses TRBV2 and TRBJ2-1, with no clear D. The germline V gene has CDR1 SNHLY and CDR2 FYNNEI. V was trimmed by 11 bases and J by 0 bases, leaving 11 bases between them. The CDR3 runs 13 residues. CDR3 nucleotides: TGTGCCGGCCGGTGGGTCTCCTACAATGAGCAGTTCTTC. This sequence encodes CAGRWVSYNEQFF.

This clonotype was observed at least ten times. This chain joins TRBV15 and TRBJ2-1, with 13 positions matching TRBD2. The CDR3 loop spans 18 amino acids. Germline V CDR1 and CDR2: LNHNV, YYDKDF (reference sequence). J lost 8 bases, V lost 0 bases, and 10 bases had no gene match. The CDR3 sequence is CATSRDTLAGGLGDEQFF. The CDR3 nucleotides read TGTGCCACCAGCAGAGATACACTAGCGGGAGGGTTAGGGGATGAGCAGTTCTTC.

In this sample, this clonotype turned up a few times. One junction end disagrees with the germline gene, perhaps due to a read error. This chain links TRBV7-9 with TRBJ2-1; D is perhaps TRBD2 (6 bases). CDR1 is SEHNR and CDR2 is FQNEAQ in the germline V gene (reference sequence). The CDR3 loop spans 14 amino acids. The CDR3 loop is CASSLAGSGHEQFF. The CDR3 DNA follows: TGTGCCAGCAGCCTAGCCGGGAGTGGCCATGAGCAGTTCTTC.

This clonotype turned up a few times. V and J are TRBV12-3 or TRBV12-4 and TRBJ2-6, with D unresolved. The CDR3 runs 15 residues. V lost 3 bases, J lost 2 bases, and 8 bases lay in between. CDR3 region: CASSFDPAGANVLTF. The CDR3 nucleotides read TGTGCCAGCAGTTTTGACCCAGCTGGGGCCAACGTCCTGACTTTC.

This clonotype has ten or more counts. This sequence joins TRBV28 and TRBJ2-7; TRBD1 agrees at 10 bases. Germline lookup yields CDR1 MDHEN and CDR2 SYDVKM. The CDR3 sequence is 14 residues long. Losses at the gene ends were 5 bases for V and 5 bases for J; bases not matched to a gene: 6. DNA for the CDR3: TGTGCCAGCAGTCCTCCGGGACAGGGGAACGAGCAGTACTTC. Translating it yields CASSPPGQGNEQYF.